These 3 T cell receptor beta chains share one sample of origin, sequenced in a study of tissue T cells after allogeneic stem cell transplantation. Libraries were prepared by immunoSEQ multiplex PCR; TCRdb keeps only in-frame clonotypes and omits some of them. The sample holds just under 7,500 clones, 68% seen once. The specimen sequenced was blood. These TCRs come from a female BALB/c mouse in good health. The mouse line has the MHC haplotype H2-d.

About this clone: Gene names denote mouse genes. Coverage ceases 1 residue before the CDR3 finishes, and the germline J gene fills in the end. The chain uses TRBV13-2 and TRBJ2-5; D is possibly TRBD2 (6 bases). CDR3 length: 14 amino acids. Germline V gene lookup returns CDR1 NNHNN and CDR2 SYGAGS (reference sequence). The V and J ends lost 2 bases and 1 base respectively, with 8 bases between them. The chain's CDR3 is CASGDRGDQDTQYF. The part of the CDR3 DNA that was read is TGTGCCAGCGGTGACCGGGGGGACCAAGACACCCAGTAC.

About this clone itself: The genes are named according to mouse. Sequencing ends 1 residue short of the CDR3 end; the germline J gene provides the rest. The V gene is TRBV20, the J gene TRBJ1-4, with TRBD1 matching 7 bases. The CDR3 contains 14 residues. Trimming at V came to 5 bases and at J to 4 bases, leaving 7 bases not matched to a gene. Germline V CDR1 and CDR2: GFQATS, STVNSAI. The DNA read from the CDR3 is TGTGGTGCTTGGAGGGGGACAGACAACGAAAGATTATTT. Its translation: CGAWRGTDNERLF. The whole CDR3 protein is CGAWRGTDNERLFF.

Notes on this clone: Gene labels here are mouse ones. The read comes to an end 1 residue before the CDR3 does, leaving the germline J gene to fill in the end. The V call is TRBV31, the J call TRBJ2-3; D possibly corresponds to TRBD1 (6 bases). Trimming removed 0 bases at V and 3 bases at J, with 13 bases between. Germline V lookup: CDR1 GKSSPN, CDR2 SITVG. The CDR3 covers 15 residues. The part of the CDR3 DNA that was read is TGTGCCTGGAGTCTAGGGAACAGGGAGGCAGAAACGCTGTAT. Translation: CAWSLGNREAETLY. The entire CDR3 sequence reads CAWSLGNREAETLYF.